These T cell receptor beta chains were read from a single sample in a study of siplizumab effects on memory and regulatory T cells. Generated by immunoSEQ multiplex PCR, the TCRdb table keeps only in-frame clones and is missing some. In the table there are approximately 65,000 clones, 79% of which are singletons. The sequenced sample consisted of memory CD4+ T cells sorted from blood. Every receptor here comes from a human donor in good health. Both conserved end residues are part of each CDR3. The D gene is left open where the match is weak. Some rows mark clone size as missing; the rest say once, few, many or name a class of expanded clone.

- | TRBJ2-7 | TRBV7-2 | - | TGTGCCAGCAGCTTAGCCAGTCGGGACCCCTACGAGCAGTACTTC | CASSLASRDPYEQYF
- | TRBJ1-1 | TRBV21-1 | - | TGTGCCAGCAGCAACAGATTTCCCGAAGCTTTCTTT | CASSNRFPEAFF
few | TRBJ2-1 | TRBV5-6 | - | TGTGCCAGCAGCTTGGGCACAGGGAGGAACAATGAGCAGTTCTTC | CASSLGTGRNNEQFF
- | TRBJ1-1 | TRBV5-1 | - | TGCGCCAGCATGTCCGGGACTGCGAACACTGAAGCTTTCTTT | CASMSGTANTEAFF
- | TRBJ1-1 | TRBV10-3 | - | TGTGCCATCAGTGAGTCTACAGTCGAAAAAGCTTTCTTT | CAISESTVEKAFF
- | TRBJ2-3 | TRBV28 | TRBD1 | TGTGCCACTAATGCCCCGACTGGACAGGGGACAGATACGCAGTATTTT | CATNAPTGQGTDTQYF
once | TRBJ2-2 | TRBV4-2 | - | TGTGCCAGCAGCCAAGGGAGGGACTGGTTCACCGGGGAGCTGTTTTTT | CASSQGRDWFTGELFF
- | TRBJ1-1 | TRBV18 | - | TGTGCCAGCTCCGAAAACTTTCTCGGCACTGAAGCTTTCTTT | CASSENFLGTEAFF
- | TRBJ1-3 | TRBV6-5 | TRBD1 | TGTGCCAGCAGTTACCGGGGACAGGGGGCCTTAAACACCATATATTTT | CASSYRGQGALNTIYF
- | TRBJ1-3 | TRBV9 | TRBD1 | TGTGCCAGCGGAGGGACAGCCAACTCTGGAAACACCATATATTTT | CASGGTANSGNTIYF
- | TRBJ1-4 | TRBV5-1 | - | TGCGCCAGCAGCTTGGCTTTCTGGGAGGGGATGGAAAAACTGTTTTTT | CASSLAFWEGMEKLFF
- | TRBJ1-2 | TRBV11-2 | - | TGTGCCAGCAGCTTAAATCCCCAGGGGCATGGCTACACCTTC | CASSLNPQGHGYTF
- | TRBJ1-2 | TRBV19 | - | TGTGCCAGTAGTTGGCTAGAGGGGAGTCGGGGCTACACCTTC | CASSWLEGSRGYTF
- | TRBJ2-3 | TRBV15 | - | TGTGCCACCAGCCCGGTCGGGGGTGGCACAGATACGCAGTATTTT | CATSPVGGGTDTQYF
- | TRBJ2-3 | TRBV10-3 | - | TGTGCCATCAGTGAAGGGGCCACAACCAGAGATACGCAGTATTTT | CAISEGATTRDTQYF
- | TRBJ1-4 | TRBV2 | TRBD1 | TGTGCCAGCAACCGACAGGGGGGTAATGAAAAACTGTTTTTT | CASNRQGGNEKLFF
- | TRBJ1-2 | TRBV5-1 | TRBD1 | TGCGCCAGCAGCTACAGGGGGGGAGGCTACACCTTC | CASSYRGGGYTF
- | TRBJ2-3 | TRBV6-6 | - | TGTGCCAGCAGCCCGCCGGGTTCAGATACGCAGTATTTT | CASSPPGSDTQYF
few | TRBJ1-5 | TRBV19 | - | TGTGCCAGTAGTTTCGGAGGGAATCAGCCCCAGCATTTT | CASSFGGNQPQHF
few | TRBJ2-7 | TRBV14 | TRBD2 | TGTGCCAGCAGCCAGGCCCTAGCGGGTGGTTACGAGCAGTACTTC | CASSQALAGGYEQYF
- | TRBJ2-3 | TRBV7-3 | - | TGTGCCAGCAGCTTAAATTCCCAGTCTACGCAGTATTTT | CASSLNSQSTQYF
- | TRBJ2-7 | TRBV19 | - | TGTGCCAGTAGTATGGTAGGGGAAGGAATTTACGAGCAGTACTTC | CASSMVGEGIYEQYF
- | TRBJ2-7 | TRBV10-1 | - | TGCGCCAGCAGCGGGACGGCCGCGTCCTACGAGCAGTACTTC | CASSGTAASYEQYF
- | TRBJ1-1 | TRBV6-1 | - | TGTGCCAGCACATTTAAAGGGGAGGCGAACACTGAAGCTTTCTTT | CASTFKGEANTEAFF
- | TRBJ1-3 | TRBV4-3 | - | TGCGCCAGCAGCCAAGACAACACCCGCTCTGGAAACACCATATATTTT | CASSQDNTRSGNTIYF
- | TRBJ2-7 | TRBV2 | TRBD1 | TGTGCCAGCAGTACCTCGGGACAGCCTTCCTACGAGCAGTACTTC | CASSTSGQPSYEQYF
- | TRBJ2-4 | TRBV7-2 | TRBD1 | TGTGCCAGCAGCCCGACAGGGGGCAACATTCAGTACTTC | CASSPTGGNIQYF
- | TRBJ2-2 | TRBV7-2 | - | TGTGCCAGCAGCCGGGACTTCCCGAACACCGGGGAGCTGTTTTTT | CASSRDFPNTGELFF
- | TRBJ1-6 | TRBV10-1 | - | TGCGCCAGCAGTGAGGACGGAAAGAAATCACCCCTCCACTTT | CASSEDGKKSPLHF
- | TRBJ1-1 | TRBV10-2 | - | TGCGCCAGCGGAAGGGGCACTGAAGCTTTCTTT | CASGRGTEAFF